What follows is one T cell receptor (beta chain) and its context. The data stem from a study of identical twins. There are 11 residues in the CDR3. CDR1 is GTSNPN, CDR2 SVGIG, per germline (reference sequence). Trimming took off 0 bases at V and 9 bases at J, with 6 bases between the two ends. The donors were all healthy and Caucasian. Template switching supplied a universal primer site; unique molecular identifiers were carried on the cDNA. MiXCR, run by TCRdb on the 5' RACE reads, gives a single entry per CDR3 protein. This table holds some 760,000 distinct CDR3 sequences, approximately 18% found once. These data were also filed under a second study, of T cells expressing NK-cell markers.

The chain is built from TRBV30 and TRBJ2-1; D gene unclear. This clonotype was sampled from a young woman in good health. The sample was PBMCs. This chain's CDR3 is CAWSVQIEQFF. CDR3 bases: TGTGCCTGGAGTGTACAGATTGAGCAGTTCTTC.